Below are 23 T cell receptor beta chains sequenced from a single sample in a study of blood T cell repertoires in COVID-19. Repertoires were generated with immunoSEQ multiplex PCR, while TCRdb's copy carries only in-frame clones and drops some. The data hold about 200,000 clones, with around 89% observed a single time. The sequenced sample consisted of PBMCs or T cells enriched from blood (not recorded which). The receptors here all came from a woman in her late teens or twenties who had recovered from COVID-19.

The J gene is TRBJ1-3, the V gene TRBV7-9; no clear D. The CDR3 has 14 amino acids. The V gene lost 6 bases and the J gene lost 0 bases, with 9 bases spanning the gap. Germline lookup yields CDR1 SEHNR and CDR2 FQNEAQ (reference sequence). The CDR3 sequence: CASRDQNSGNTIYF. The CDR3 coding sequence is TGTGCCAGCAGAGATCAGAACTCTGGAAACACCATATATTTT.

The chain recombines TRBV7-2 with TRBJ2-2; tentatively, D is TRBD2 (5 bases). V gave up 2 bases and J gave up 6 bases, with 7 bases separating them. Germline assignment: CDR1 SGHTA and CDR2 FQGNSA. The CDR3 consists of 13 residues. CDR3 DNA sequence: TGTGCCAGCAGCTTATGGGGAGCCGGGGAGCTGTTTTTT. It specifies CASSLWGAGELFF.

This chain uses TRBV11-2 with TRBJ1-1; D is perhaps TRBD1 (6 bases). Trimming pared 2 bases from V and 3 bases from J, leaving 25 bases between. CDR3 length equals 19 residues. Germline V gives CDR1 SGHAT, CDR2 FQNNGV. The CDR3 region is CASSLKSGTTRGLHTEAFF. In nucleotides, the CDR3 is TGTGCCAGCAGCTTAAAGTCCGGGACTACGAGGGGGTTACACACTGAAGCTTTCTTT. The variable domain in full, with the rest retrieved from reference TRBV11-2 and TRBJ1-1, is EAGVAQSPRYKIIEKRQSVAFWCNPISGHATLYWYQQILGQGPKLLIQFQNNGVVDDSQLPKDRFSAERLKGVDSTLKIQPAKLEDSAVYLCASSLKSGTTRGLHTEAFFGQGTRLTVV.

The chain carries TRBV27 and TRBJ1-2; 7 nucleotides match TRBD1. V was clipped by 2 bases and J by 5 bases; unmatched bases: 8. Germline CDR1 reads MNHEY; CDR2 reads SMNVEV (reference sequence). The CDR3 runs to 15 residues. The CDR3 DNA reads TGTGCCAGCAGTTTAACCCGACAGGGACGATATGGCTACACCTTC. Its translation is CASSLTRQGRYGYTF.

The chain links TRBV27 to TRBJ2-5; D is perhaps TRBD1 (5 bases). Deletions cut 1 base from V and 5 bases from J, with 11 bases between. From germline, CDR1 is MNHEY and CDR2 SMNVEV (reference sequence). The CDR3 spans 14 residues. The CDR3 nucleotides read TGTGCCAGCAGTTTATTGCCAGGGATGGAGACCCAGTACTTC. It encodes CASSLLPGMETQYF.

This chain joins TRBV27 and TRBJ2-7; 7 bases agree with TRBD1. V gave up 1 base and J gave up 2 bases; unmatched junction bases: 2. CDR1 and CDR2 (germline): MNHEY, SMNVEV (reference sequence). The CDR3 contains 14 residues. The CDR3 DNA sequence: TGTGCCAGCAGTTTATTTACAGGGGCCTACGAGCAGTACTTC. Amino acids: CASSLFTGAYEQYF.

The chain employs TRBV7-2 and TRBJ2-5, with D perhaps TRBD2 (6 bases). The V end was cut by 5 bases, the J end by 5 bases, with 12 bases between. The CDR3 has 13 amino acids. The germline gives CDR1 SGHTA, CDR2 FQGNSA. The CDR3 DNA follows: TGTGCCAGCAGCCTGGCTAGCGCGGAGACCCAGTACTTC. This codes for CASSLASAETQYF.

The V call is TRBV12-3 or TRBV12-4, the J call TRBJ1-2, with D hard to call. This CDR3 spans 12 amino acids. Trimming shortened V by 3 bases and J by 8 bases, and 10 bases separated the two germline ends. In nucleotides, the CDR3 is TGTGCCAGCAGTTTGAGGCGTTACGGCTACACCTTC. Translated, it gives CASSLRRYGYTF.

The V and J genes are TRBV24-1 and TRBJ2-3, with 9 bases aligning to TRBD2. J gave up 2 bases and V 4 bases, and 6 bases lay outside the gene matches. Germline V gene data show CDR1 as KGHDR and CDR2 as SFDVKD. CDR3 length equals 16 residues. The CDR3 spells CATSDRGGAYTDTQYF. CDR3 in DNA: TGTGCCACCAGTGACCGCGGGGGGGCATACACAGATACGCAGTATTTT.

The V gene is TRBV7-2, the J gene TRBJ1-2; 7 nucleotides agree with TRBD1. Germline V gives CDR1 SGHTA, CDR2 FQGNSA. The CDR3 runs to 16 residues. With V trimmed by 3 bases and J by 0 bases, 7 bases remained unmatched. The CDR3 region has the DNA TGTGCCAGCAGCTTGGGTGGGACAGCAGCTAACTATGGCTACACCTTC. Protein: CASSLGGTAANYGYTF.

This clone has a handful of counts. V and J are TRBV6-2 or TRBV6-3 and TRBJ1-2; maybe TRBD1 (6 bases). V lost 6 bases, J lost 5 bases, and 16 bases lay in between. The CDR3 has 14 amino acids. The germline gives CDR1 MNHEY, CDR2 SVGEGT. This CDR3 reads CASSPDSPSYGYTF. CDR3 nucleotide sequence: TGTGCCAGCAGCCCGGACAGCCCCTCATATGGCTACACCTTC.

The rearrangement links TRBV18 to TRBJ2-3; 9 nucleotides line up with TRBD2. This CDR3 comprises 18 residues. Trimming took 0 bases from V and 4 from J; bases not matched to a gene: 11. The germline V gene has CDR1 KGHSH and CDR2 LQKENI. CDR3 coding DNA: TGTGCCAGCTCACCACCGAATAGGCGGGGGGGCGTTGCAGATACGCAGTATTTT. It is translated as CASSPPNRRGGVADTQYF.

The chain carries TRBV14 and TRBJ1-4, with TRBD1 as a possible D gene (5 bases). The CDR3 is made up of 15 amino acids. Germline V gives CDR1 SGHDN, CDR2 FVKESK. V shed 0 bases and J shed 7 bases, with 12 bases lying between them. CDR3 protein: CASSQEAGLSEKLFF. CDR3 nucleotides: TGTGCCAGCAGCCAAGAGGCAGGGCTAAGTGAAAAACTGTTTTTT.

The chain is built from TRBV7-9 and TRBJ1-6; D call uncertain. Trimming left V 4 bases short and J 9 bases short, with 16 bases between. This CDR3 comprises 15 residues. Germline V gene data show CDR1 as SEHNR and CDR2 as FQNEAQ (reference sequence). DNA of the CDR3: TGTGCCAGCAGCTATAGTAAGGGAGTAAGTTCACCCCTCCACTTT. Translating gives CASSYSKGVSSPLHF.

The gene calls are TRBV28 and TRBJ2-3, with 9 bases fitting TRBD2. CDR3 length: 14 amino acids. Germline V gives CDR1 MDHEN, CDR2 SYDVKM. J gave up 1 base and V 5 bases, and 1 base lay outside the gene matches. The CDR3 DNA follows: TGTGCCAGCAGTATAGCGGGGGGCACAGATACGCAGTATTTT. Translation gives CASSIAGGTDTQYF.

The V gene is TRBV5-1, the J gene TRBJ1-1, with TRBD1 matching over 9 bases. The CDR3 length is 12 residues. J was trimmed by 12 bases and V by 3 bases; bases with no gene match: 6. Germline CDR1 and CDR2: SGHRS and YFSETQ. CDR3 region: CASSSQGARTFF. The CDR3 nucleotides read TGCGCCAGCAGCTCACAGGGGGCCAGAACTTTCTTT.

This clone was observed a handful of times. The CDR3 sequence: CTSSFRLYEQYF. CDR3 bases: TGCACCAGCAGCTTCCGTTTGTACGAGCAGTACTTC. The rearrangement uses TRBV1 and TRBJ2-7; the table's D call of TRBD2 was not tested on the DNA. TRBV1 is an annotated pseudogene. CDR3 size: 12 residues.

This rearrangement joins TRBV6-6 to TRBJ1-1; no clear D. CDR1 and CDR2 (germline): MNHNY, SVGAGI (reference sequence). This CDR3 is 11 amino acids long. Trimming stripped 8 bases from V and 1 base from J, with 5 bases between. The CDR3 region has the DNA TGTGCCAGCTGCGGGAACACTGAAGCTTTCTTT. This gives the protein CASCGNTEAFF.

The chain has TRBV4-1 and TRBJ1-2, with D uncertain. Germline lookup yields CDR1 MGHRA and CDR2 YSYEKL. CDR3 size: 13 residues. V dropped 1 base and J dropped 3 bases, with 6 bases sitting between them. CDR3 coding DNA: TGCGCCAGCAGCCAAGGGGGAGACTATGGCTACACCTTC. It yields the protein CASSQGGDYGYTF.

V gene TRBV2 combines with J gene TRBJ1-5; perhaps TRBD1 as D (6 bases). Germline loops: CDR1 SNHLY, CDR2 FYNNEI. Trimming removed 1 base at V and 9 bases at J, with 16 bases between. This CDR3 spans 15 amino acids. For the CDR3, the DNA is TGTGCCAGCAGTGAAGGGACAGCTAATCATCCGCCCCAGCATTTT. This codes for CASSEGTANHPPQHF.

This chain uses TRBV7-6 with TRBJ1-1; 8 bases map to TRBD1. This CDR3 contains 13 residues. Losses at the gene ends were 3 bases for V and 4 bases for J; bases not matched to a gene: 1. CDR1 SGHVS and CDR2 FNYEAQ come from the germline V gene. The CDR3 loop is CASSFQGATEAFF. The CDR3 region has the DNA TGTGCCAGCAGCTTCCAGGGGGCCACTGAAGCTTTCTTT.

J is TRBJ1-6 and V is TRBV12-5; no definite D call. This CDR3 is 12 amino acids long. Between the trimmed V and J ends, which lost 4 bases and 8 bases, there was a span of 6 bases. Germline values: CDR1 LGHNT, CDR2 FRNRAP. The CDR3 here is CASGSGYSPLHF. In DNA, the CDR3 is TGTGCTAGTGGTTCAGGTTATTCACCCCTCCACTTT.

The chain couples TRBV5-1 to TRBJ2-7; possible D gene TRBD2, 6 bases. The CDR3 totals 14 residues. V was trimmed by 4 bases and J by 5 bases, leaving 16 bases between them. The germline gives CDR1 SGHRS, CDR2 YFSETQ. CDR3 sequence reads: CASSEKRVPNEQYF. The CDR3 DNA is TGCGCCAGCAGCGAAAAGCGGGTTCCCAACGAGCAGTACTTC.